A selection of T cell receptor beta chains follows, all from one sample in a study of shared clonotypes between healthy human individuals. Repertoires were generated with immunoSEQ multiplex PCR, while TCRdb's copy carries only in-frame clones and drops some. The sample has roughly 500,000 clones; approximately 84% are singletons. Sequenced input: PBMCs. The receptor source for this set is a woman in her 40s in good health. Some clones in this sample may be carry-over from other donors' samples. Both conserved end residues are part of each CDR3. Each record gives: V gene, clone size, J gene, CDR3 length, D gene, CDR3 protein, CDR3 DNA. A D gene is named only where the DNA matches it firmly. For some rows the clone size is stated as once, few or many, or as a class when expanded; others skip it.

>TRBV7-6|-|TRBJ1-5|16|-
CASSMDPPQGNQPQHF
TGTGCCAGCAGCATGGACCCTCCCCAGGGCAATCAGCCCCAGCATTTT
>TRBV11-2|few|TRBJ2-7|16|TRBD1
CASSLDPDRALYEQYF
TGTGCCAGCAGCTTAGACCCCGACAGGGCCCTCTACGAGCAGTACTTC
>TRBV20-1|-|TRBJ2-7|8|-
CSAMGKYF
TGCAGTGCTATGGGGAAGTACTTC
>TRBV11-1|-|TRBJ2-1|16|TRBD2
CASSSQLAGGPNEQFF
TGTGCCAGCAGCTCCCAACTAGCGGGAGGGCCAAATGAGCAGTTCTTC
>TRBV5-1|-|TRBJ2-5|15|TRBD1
CATGGIEDRGRTQYF
TGCGCCACCGGTGGAATCGAGGACAGGGGGCGAACCCAGTACTTC
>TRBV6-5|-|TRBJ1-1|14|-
CASSRSRGDTEAFF
TGTGCCAGCAGTAGAAGTAGGGGGGACACTGAAGCTTTCTTT
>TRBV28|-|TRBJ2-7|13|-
CASSFQGPYEQYF
TGTGCCAGCAGTTTCCAGGGTCCCTACGAGCAGTACTTC
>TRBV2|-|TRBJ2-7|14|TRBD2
CAGTPGGCVREQYF
TGTGCCGGCACCCCGGGAGGATGTGTTCGCGAGCAGTACTTC
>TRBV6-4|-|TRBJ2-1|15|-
CASSAGGLDYNEQFF
TGTGCCAGCAGCGCCGGGGGACTCGACTACAATGAGCAGTTCTTC
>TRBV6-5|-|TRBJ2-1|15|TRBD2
CASSRPGLAEDEQFF
TGTGCCAGCAGCCGACCGGGACTAGCGGAAGATGAGCAGTTCTTC
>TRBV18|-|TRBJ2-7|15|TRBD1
CASSFRQGNSYEQYF
TGTGCCAGCTCATTTAGACAGGGCAACTCCTACGAGCAGTACTTC
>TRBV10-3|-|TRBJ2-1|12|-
CAISESRDEQFF
TGTGCCATCAGTGAGAGTCGTGATGAGCAGTTCTTC
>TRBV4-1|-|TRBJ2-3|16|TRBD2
CASSQEGVAGGHTQYF
TGCGCCAGCAGCCAAGAAGGGGTAGCGGGAGGGCATACGCAGTATTTT
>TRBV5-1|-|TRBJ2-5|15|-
CASSLGGIGQETQYF
TGCGCCAGCAGCCTAGGCGGTATCGGCCAAGAGACCCAGTACTTC
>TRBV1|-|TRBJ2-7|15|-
CTSSHSRTSSYEQYF
TGCACCAGCAGCCACAGCCGTACGAGCTCCTACGAGCAGTACTTC
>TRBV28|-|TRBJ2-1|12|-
CASRDSYNEQFF
TGTGCCAGCAGGGACTCCTACAATGAGCAGTTCTTC
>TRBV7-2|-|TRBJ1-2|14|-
CASSSGGVGYGYTF
TGTGCCAGCAGCTCCGGAGGGGTGGGCTATGGCTACACCTTC
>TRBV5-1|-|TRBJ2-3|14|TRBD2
CASSFSGGTDTQYF
TGCGCCAGCAGCTTTAGCGGGGGAACAGATACGCAGTATTTT
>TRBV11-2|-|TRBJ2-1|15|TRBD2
CASSLVLAGTNEQFF
TGTGCCAGCAGCTTAGTACTAGCGGGAACAAATGAGCAGTTCTTC
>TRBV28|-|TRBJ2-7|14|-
CASSLAGTSYEQYF
TGTGCCAGCAGTCTCGCCGGGACCTCCTACGAGCAGTACTTC
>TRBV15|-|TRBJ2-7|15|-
CATSRDFGTFYEQYF
TGTGCCACCAGCAGAGATTTCGGGACATTCTACGAGCAGTACTTC
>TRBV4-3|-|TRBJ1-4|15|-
CASSQDRQPNEKLFF
TGCGCCAGCAGCCAAGACCGGCAGCCTAATGAAAAACTGTTTTTT
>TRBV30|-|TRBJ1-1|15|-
CAWSPWGGRGAEAFF
TGTGCCTGGAGCCCCTGGGGGGGGCGCGGGGCTGAAGCTTTCTTT
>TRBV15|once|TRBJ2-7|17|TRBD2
CATSPRGRVAGDYEQYF
TGTGCCACCAGCCCTAGAGGGAGGGTAGCGGGAGACTACGAGCAGTACTTC
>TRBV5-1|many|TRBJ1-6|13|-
CASSQGSNSPLHF
TGCGCCAGCAGCCAGGGATCCAATTCACCCCTCCACTTT
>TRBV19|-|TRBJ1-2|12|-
CAGKDRNYGYTF
TGTGCCGGCAAAGACAGGAACTATGGCTACACCTTC
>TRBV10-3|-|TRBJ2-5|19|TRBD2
CAISESRPSGRAGGETQYF
TGTGCCATCAGTGAGTCGAGGCCTAGCGGGAGGGCCGGAGGGGAGACCCAGTACTTC
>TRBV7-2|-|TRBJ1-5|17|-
CASSQGHILPNNQPQHF
TGTGCCAGCAGCCAAGGACACATCCTACCGAACAATCAGCCCCAGCATTTT
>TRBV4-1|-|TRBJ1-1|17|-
CASSPGRTRGVNTEAFF
TGCGCCAGCAGCCCAGGTCGGACCAGGGGAGTGAACACTGAAGCTTTCTTT
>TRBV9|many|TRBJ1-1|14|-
CASSVGGMNTEAFF
TGTGCCAGCAGCGTAGGTGGGATGAACACTGAAGCTTTCTTT
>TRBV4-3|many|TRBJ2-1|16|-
CASSQDTQGSYNEQFF
TGCGCCAGCAGCCAAGATACTCAGGGCTCCTACAATGAGCAGTTCTTC
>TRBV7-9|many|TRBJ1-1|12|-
CASSLLVGEAFF
TGTGCCAGCAGCTTATTGGTAGGGGAAGCTTTCTTT
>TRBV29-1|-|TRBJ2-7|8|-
CSVKHRLF
TGCAGCGTCAAGCACCGCCTCTTC
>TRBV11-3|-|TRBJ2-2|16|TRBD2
CASSPFSGLNTGELFF
TGTGCCAGCAGCCCGTTCTCGGGACTAAACACCGGGGAGCTGTTTTTT
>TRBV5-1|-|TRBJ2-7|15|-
CASSHLSVGENEQYF
TGCGCCAGCAGCCACCTTTCGGTGGGAGAGAACGAGCAGTACTTC
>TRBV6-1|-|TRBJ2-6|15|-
CASRLQYSGANVLTF
TGTGCCAGCAGGCTACAGTACTCTGGGGCCAACGTCCTGACTTTC
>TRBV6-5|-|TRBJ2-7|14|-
CASSPLERPYEQYF
TGTGCCAGCAGCCCACTAGAACGGCCCTACGAGCAGTACTTC
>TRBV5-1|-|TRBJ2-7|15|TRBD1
CASSFKSGQSYEQYF
TGCGCCAGCAGCTTTAAGTCGGGACAGAGCTACGAGCAGTACTTC
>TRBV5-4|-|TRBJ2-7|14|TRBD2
CASSLMSGSGEQYF
TGTGCCAGCAGCTTGATGAGCGGGAGTGGCGAGCAGTACTTC
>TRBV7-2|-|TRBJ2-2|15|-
CASSPGTAHTGELFF
TGTGCCAGCAGCCCCGGGACCGCCCACACCGGGGAGCTGTTTTTT
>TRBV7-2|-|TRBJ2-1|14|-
CASSLNRLRGEQFF
TGTGCCAGCAGCTTAAATAGGTTGAGGGGTGAGCAGTTCTTC
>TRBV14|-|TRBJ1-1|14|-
CASSARGGNTEAFF
TGTGCCAGCAGCGCCAGGGGCGGGAACACTGAAGCTTTCTTT
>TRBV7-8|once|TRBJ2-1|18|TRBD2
CASSLDSGGGSSYNEQFF
TGTGCCAGCAGCTTAGATAGCGGGGGTGGGAGCTCCTACAATGAGCAGTTCTTC